The sequence of this T cell receptor beta chain was determined in a study of shared clonotypes between healthy human individuals. Some clones are missing from TCRdb's copy, which holds only in-frame ones; the method was immunoSEQ multiplex PCR. The sample shows 200,000 to 250,000 clones, 65% to 70% of them seen only once. The V end lost 4 bases, the J end lost 5 bases, and 20 bases lay between the germline ends. The CDR3 is 16 amino acids. Germline CDR1 reads SGHTA; CDR2 reads FQGNSA. V and J are TRBV7-2 and TRBJ2-5; weak D call: TRBD1 (6 bases). The sequenced sample was memory CD4+ T cells sorted from blood. Documented subset: CD45RA-negative fraction. The TCR was taken from a man aged 25-45 years in good health. This CDR3 reads CASSSRKQGHGETQYF. The CDR3 DNA sequence: TGTGCCAGCAGCTCACGGAAACAGGGCCACGGGGAGACCCAGTACTTC.